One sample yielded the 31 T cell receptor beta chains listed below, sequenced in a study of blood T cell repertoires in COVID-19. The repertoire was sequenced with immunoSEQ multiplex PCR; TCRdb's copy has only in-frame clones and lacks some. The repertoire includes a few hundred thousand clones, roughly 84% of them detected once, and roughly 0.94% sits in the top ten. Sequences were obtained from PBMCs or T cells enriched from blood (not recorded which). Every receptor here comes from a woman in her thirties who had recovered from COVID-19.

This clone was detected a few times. The CDR3 DNA sequence: TGTGCCAGCAGCTTGGGGACAGGTAATATTGGTGAGCAGTTCTTC. Translating gives CASSLGTGNIGEQFF. This sequence joins TRBV7-2 and TRBJ2-1, with 8 nucleotides matching TRBD1. The CDR3 loop spans 15 amino acids. In germline, CDR1 is SGHTA, CDR2 FQGNSA. Trimming took 3 bases from V and 9 from J; bases not matched to a gene: 10. Looking up the rest from reference TRBV7-2 and TRBJ2-1 gives the full variable domain: GAGVSQSPSNKVTEKGKDVELRCDPISGHTALYWYRQSLGQGLEFLIYFQGNSAPDKSGLPSDRFSAERTGGSVSTLTIQRTQQEDSAVYLCASSLGTGNIGEQFFGPGTRLTVL.

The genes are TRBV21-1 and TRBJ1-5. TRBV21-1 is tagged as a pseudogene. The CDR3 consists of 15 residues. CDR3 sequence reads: CASSKSREANQPQHF. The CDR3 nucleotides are TGTGCCAGCAGCAAATCCAGGGAGGCCAATCAGCCCCAGCATTTT.

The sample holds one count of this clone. CDR3 amino acids: CASSLLIRVGTEAFF. The CDR3 DNA reads as TGTGCCAGCAGTTTATTGATCAGGGTAGGGACTGAAGCTTTCTTT. The chain is built from TRBV28 and TRBJ1-1; TRBD1 might be the D (5 bases). Germline CDR1 and CDR2: MDHEN and SYDVKM. This CDR3 is built from 15 residues. Deletions cut 1 base from V and 5 bases from J, with 14 bases between.

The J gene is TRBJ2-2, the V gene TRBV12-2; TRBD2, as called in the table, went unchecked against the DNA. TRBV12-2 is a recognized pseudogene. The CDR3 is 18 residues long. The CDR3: CASRTGLAGGGNTGELFF. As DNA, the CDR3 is TGTGCAAGTCGCACCGGACTAGCGGGGGGCGGGAACACCGGGGAGCTGTTTTTT.

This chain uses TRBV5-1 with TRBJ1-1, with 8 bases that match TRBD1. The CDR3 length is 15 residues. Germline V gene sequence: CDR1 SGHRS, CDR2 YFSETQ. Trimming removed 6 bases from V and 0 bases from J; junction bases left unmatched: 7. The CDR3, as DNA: TGCGCCAGCATGACAGGGGTTACTATGAACACTGAAGCTTTCTTT. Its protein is CASMTGVTMNTEAFF.

Here the CDR3 reads CASSLFSKWATGVYNEQFF. The CDR3 DNA reads TGTGCCAGCAGTTTATTTAGTAAGTGGGCGACAGGGGTCTACAATGAGCAGTTCTTC. The chain recombines TRBV27 with TRBJ2-1; TRBD1 matches 8 bases. The CDR3 is made up of 19 amino acids. Looked up from germline, CDR1 is MNHEY and CDR2 is SMNVEV (reference sequence). V lost 1 base, J lost 3 bases, and 14 bases stayed unmatched.

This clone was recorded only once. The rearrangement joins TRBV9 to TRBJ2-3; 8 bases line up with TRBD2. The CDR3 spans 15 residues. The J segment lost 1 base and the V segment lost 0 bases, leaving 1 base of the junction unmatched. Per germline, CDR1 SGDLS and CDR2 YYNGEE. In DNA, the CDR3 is TGTGCCAGCAGCGTAGAGACTAGCGGCACAGATACGCAGTATTTT. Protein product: CASSVETSGTDTQYF. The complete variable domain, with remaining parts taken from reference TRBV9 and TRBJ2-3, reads DSGVTQTPKHLITATGQRVTLRCSPRSGDLSVYWYQQSLDQGLQFLIQYYNGEERAKGNILERFSAQQFPDLHSELNLSSLELGDSALYFCASSVETSGTDTQYFGPGTRLTVL.

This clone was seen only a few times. The CDR3 region has the DNA TGTGCCAGCATCCTCGACAGGACGCGTTCACCCCTCCACTTT. Its protein product is CASILDRTRSPLHF. This rearrangement joins TRBV28 to TRBJ1-6; D might be TRBD1 (6 bases). Trimming cost V 7 bases and J 9 bases, with 16 bases left between them. The CDR3 runs to 14 residues. Per germline, CDR1 MDHEN and CDR2 SYDVKM.

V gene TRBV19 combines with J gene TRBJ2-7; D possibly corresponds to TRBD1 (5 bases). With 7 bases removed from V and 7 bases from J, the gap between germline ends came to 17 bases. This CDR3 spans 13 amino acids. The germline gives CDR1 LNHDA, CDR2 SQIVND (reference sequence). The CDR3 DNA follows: TGTGCCAGTACCAATCAAGGGGCTGGAGAGCAGTACTTC. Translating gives CASTNQGAGEQYF.

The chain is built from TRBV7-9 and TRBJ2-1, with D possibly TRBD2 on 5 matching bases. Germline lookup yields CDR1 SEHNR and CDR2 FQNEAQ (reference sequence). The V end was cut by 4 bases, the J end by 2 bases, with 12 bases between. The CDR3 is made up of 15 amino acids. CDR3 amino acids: CASSSSGKPYNEQFF. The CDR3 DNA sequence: TGTGCCAGCAGCTCATCGGGGAAACCCTACAATGAGCAGTTCTTC.

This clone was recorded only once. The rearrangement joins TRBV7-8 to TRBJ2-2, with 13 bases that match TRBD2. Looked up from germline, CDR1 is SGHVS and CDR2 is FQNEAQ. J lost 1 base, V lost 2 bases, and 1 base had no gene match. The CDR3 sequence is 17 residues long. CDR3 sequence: CASSLTSGGVNTGELFF. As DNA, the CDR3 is TGTGCCAGCAGCTTAACTAGCGGGGGGGTGAACACCGGGGAGCTGTTTTTT.

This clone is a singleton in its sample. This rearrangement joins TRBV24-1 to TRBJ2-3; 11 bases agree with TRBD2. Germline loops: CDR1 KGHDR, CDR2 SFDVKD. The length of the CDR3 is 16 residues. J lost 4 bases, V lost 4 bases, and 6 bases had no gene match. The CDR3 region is CATSDGLAGGSDTQYF. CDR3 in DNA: TGTGCCACCAGTGACGGGCTAGCGGGGGGCTCAGATACGCAGTATTTT.

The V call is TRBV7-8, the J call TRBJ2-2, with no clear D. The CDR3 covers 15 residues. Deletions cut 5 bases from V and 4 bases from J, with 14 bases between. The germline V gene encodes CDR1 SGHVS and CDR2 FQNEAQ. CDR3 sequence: CASSPKRVSTGELFF. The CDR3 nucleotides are TGTGCCAGCAGCCCGAAGCGCGTCAGCACCGGGGAGCTGTTTTTT.

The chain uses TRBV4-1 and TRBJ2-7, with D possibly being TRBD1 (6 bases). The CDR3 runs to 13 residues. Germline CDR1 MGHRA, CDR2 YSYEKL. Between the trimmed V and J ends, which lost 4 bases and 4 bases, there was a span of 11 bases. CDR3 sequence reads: CASSPTRGYEQYF. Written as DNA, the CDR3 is TGCGCCAGCAGCCCAACCAGGGGATACGAGCAGTACTTC.

CDR3 sequence reads: CAWRARGRGRARDTQYF. CDR3 DNA: TGTGCCTGGAGGGCCCGCGGGCGGGGAAGAGCAAGAGATACGCAGTATTTT. The V and J genes are TRBV30 and TRBJ2-3; a possible D gene is TRBD2 (6 bases). From germline, CDR1 is GTSNPN and CDR2 SVGIG (reference sequence). The length of the CDR3 is 17 residues. With 3 bases removed from V and 5 bases from J, the gap between germline ends came to 24 bases. Based on the CDR3 plus reference TRBV30 and TRBJ2-3, the full variable domain is SQTIHQWPATLVQPVGSPLSLECTVEGTSNPNLYWYRQAAGRGLQLLFYSVGIGQISSEVPQNLSASRPQDRQFILSSKKLLLSDSGFYLCAWRARGRGRARDTQYFGPGTRLTVL.

The CDR3 region is CASSFGGQSSYGYTF. As DNA, the CDR3 is TGTGCCAGCAGCTTTGGGGGCCAATCATCATATGGCTACACCTTC. The chain couples TRBV5-6 to TRBJ1-2; possible D gene TRBD1, 6 bases. V lost 2 bases to trimming and J lost 5 bases, with 16 bases between them. The CDR3 length is 15 residues. CDR1 and CDR2 (germline): SGHDT, YYEEEE.

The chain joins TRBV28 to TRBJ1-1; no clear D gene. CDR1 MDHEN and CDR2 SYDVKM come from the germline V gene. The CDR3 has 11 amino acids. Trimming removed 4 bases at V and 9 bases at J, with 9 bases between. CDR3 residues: CASSSEVKAFF. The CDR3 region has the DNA TGTGCCAGCAGTTCGGAGGTTAAAGCTTTCTTT. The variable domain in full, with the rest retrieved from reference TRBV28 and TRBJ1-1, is DVKVTQSSRYLVKRTGEKVFLECVQDMDHENMFWYRQDPGLGLRLIYFSYDVKMKEKGDIPEGYSVSREKKERFSLILESASTNQTSMYLCASSSEVKAFFGQGTRLTVV.

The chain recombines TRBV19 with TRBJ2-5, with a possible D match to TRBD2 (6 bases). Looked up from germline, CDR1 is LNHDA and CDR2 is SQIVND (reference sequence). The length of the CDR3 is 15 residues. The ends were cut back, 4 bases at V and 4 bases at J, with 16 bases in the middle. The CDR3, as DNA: TGTGCCAGTAGTACCCCCGGGACTCAAGCAGAGACCCAGTACTTC. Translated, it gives CASSTPGTQAETQYF. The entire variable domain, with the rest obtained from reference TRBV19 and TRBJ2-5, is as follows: DGGITQSPKYLFRKEGQNVTLSCEQNLNHDAMYWYRQDPGQGLRLIYYSQIVNDFQKGDIAEGYSVSREKKESFPLTVTSAQKNPTAFYLCASSTPGTQAETQYFGPGTRLLVL.

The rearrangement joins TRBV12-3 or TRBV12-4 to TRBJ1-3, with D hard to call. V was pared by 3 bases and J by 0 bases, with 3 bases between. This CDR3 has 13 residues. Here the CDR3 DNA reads TGTGCCAGCAGTTTCGGCTCTGGAAACACCATATATTTT. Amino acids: CASSFGSGNTIYF.

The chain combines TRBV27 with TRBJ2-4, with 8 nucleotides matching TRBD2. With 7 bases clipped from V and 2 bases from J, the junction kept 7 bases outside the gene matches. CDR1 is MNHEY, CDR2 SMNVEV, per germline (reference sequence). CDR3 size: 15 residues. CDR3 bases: TGTGCCAGCAAAAACCGGGGGGGACCCAAAAACATTCAGTACTTC. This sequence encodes CASKNRGGPKNIQYF.

Here the CDR3 DNA reads TGTGCCTGGAGTGTACGTGGCGGGGGCAGCTCTGGAAACACCATATATTTT. Its protein product is CAWSVRGGGSSGNTIYF. The V gene is TRBV30, the J gene TRBJ1-3; TRBD1 might be the D (6 bases). Germline V gene sequence: CDR1 GTSNPN, CDR2 SVGIG (reference sequence). CDR3 length: 17 residues. Trimming removed 0 bases at V and 0 bases at J, with 15 bases between.

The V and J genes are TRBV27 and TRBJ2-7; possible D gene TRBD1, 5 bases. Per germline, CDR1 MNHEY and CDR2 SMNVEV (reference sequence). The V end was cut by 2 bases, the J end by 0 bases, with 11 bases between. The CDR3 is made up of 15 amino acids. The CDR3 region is CASSLEGVGSYEQYF. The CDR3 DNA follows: TGTGCCAGCAGTTTAGAAGGGGTGGGCTCCTACGAGCAGTACTTC.

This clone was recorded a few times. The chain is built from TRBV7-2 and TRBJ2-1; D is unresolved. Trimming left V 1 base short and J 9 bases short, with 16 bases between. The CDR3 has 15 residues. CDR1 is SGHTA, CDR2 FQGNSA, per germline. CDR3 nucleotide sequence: TGTGCCAGCAGCTTAGGTGGTGTCATAACGGGTGAGCAGTTCTTC. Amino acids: CASSLGGVITGEQFF.

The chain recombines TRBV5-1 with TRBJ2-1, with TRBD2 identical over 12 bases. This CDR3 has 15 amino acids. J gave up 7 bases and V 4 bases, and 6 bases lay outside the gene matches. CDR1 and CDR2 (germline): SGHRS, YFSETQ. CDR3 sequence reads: CASSTLAGGLNEQFF. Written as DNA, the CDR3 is TGCGCCAGCAGCACGCTAGCGGGGGGGCTTAATGAGCAGTTCTTC.

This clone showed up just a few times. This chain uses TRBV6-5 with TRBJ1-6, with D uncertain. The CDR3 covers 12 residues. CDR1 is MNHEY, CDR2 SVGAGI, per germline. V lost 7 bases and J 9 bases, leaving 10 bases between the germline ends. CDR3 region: CASKVPGSPLHF. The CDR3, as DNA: TGTGCCAGCAAGGTTCCAGGTTCACCCCTCCACTTT.

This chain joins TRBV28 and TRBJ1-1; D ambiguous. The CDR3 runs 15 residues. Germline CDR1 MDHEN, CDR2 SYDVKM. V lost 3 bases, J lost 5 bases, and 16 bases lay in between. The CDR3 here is CASSFVIGRETEAFF. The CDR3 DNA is TGTGCCAGCAGTTTTGTTATTGGGCGTGAGACTGAAGCTTTCTTT. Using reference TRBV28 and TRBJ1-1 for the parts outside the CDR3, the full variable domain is DVKVTQSSRYLVKRTGEKVFLECVQDMDHENMFWYRQDPGLGLRLIYFSYDVKMKEKGDIPEGYSVSREKKERFSLILESASTNQTSMYLCASSFVIGRETEAFFGQGTRLTVV.

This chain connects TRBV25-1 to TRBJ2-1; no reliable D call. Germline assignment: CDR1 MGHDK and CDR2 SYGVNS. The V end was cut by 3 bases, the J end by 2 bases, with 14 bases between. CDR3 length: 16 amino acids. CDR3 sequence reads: CASSDLLGSPYNEQFF. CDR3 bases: TGTGCCAGCAGTGACTTATTGGGCAGTCCCTACAATGAGCAGTTCTTC.

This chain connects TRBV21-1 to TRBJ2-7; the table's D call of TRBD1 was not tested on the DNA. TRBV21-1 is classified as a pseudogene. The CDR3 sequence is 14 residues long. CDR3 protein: CASSPRQGCYEQYF. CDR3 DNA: TGTGCCAGCAGCCCGCGACAGGGTTGCTACGAGCAGTACTTC.

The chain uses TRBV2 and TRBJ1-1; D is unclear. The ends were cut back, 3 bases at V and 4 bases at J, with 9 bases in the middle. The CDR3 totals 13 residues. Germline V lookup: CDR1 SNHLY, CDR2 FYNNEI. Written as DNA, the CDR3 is TGTGCCAGCAGTGAGTCGAAGCGCACTGAAGCTTTCTTT. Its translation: CASSESKRTEAFF.

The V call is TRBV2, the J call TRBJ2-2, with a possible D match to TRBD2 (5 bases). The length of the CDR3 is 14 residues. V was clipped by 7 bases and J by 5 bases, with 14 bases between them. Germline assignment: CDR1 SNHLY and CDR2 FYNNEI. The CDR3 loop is CASKREGVTGELFF. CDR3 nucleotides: TGTGCCAGCAAACGTGAGGGTGTAACCGGGGAGCTGTTTTTT.

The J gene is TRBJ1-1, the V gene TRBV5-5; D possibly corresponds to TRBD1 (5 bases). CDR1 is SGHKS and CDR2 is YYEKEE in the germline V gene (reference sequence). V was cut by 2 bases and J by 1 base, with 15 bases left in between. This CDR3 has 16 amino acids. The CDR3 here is CASSFPQTGGNTEAFF. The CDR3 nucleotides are TGTGCCAGCAGCTTTCCTCAAACGGGGGGGAACACTGAAGCTTTCTTT.